This T cell receptor (beta chain) was recovered during a study of tumor-infiltrating lymphocytes in primary liver carcinoma. Blood RNA came from unsorted whole blood; germline DNA was also extracted. Patients showed chronic HBV infection and an absence of prior treatment. The CDR3 runs to 19 residues. V was trimmed by 4 bases and J by 1 base, leaving 24 bases between them. CDR1 is SGHVS, CDR2 FQNEAQ, per germline. Production of TCR beta cDNA used around 500 ng total RNA together with a constant-region primer. Employing slightly modified ARM-PCR, three nested multiplex PCR rounds were run, and these gave rise to the TCR beta libraries. TRBV1-TRBV30 forward primers paired with a C-beta reverse primer drove the first two PCR rounds, 10 cycles each. Via MiXCR, TCRdb re-called the multiplex PCR reads, giving one row per CDR3 protein. The sample has 200,000 or so distinct CDR3 sequences, about two thirds seen once.

The chain combines TRBV7-8 with TRBJ2-3; D not certain. The clonotype was recovered from a woman in her fifties or sixties with primary liver carcinoma and hepatitis B virus infection. The sequenced sample consisted of peripheral blood. The chain's CDR3 is CASSSPFPDEIMGTDTQYF. DNA for the CDR3: TGTGCCAGCAGCTCCCCTTTCCCCGACGAAATCATGGGCACAGATACGCAGTATTTT.